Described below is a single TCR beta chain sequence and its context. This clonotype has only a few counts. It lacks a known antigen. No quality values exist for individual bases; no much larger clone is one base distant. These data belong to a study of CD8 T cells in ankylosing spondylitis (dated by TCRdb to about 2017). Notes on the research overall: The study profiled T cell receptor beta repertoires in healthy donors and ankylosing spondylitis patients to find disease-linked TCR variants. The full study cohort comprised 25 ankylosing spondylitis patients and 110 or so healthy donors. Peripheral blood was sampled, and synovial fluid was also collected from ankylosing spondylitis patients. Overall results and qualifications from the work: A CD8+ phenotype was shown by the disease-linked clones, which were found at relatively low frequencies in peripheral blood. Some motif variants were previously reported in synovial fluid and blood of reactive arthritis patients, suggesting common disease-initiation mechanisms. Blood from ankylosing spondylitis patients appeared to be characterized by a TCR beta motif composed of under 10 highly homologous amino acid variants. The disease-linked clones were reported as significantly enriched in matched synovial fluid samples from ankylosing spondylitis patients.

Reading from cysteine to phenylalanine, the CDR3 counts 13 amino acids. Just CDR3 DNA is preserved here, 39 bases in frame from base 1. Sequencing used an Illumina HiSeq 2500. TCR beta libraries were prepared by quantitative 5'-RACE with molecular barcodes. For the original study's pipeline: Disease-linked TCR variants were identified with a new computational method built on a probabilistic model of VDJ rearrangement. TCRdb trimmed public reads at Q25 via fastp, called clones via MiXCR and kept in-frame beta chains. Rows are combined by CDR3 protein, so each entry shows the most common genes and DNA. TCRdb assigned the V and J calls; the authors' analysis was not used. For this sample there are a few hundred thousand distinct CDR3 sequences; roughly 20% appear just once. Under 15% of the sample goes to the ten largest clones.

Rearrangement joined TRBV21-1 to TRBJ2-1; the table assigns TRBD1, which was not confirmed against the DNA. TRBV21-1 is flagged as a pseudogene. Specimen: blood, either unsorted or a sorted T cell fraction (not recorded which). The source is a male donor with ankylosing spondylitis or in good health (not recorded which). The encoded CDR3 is CATPSGLEGEQFF. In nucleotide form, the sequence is TGTGCCACCCCGTCCGGGTTGGAGGGTGAGCAGTTCTTC.